What follows are 24 T cell receptor beta chains derived from one specimen sequenced in a study of shared clonotypes between healthy human individuals. TCRdb keeps only in-frame clones here, not all; method: immunoSEQ multiplex PCR. The sample consists of over a million clones, more than 65% of them appearing once. The sample consisted of memory CD4+ T cells sorted from blood. Subset here: CD45RA-negative fraction. These receptors all come from a man aged 18 to 35 in good health.

The genes are TRBV30 and TRBJ2-5, with TRBD1 as a possible D gene (5 bases). Germline V gives CDR1 GTSNPN, CDR2 SVGIG (reference sequence). Trimming took off 3 bases at V and 5 bases at J, with 16 bases between the two ends. The CDR3 runs to 14 residues. Here the CDR3 reads CAWSGQGGRETQYF. CDR3 in DNA: TGTGCCTGGAGCGGGCAGGGTGGACGCGAGACCCAGTACTTC.

V usage is TRBV7-3 and J usage is TRBJ2-1, with no clear D. The length of the CDR3 is 14 residues. Deletions cut 1 base from V and 0 bases from J, with 4 bases between. Germline lookup yields CDR1 SGHTA and CDR2 FQGTGA. CDR3 coding DNA: TGTGCCAGCAGCTTAAGTAGCTCCTACAATGAGCAGTTCTTC. Its translation: CASSLSSSYNEQFF.

This clone was seen ten or more times. CDR3: CASSQDPGGTLKKLFF. Here the CDR3 DNA reads TGCGCCAGCAGCCAAGATCCGGGGGGAACACTGAAGAAGCTGTTTTTT. This chain connects TRBV4-1 to TRBJ2-2, with TRBD2 matching 7 bases. V shed 0 bases and J 12 bases; nucleotides not matched to a gene: 13. The CDR3 totals 16 residues. Germline V CDR1 and CDR2: MGHRA, YSYEKL.

This clone was counted a few times. V is TRBV4-3 and J is TRBJ1-2; maybe TRBD1 (5 bases). Germline values: CDR1 LGHNA, CDR2 YSLEER. V was shortened by 0 bases and J by 3 bases, with 11 bases between the two germline ends. The length of the CDR3 is 15 residues. The CDR3: CASSQDLGRDYGYTF. The CDR3 region has the DNA TGCGCCAGCAGCCAAGATCTAGGCAGGGACTATGGCTACACCTTC.

The V and J genes are TRBV14 and TRBJ2-7; 7 bases are shared with TRBD1. Germline assignment: CDR1 SGHDN and CDR2 FVKESK. This CDR3 is built from 13 residues. The junction had 5 bases not matched to a gene; V was cut back by 7 bases and J by 2 bases. The CDR3 DNA follows: TGTGCCAGCAATAACAGGGGTACCTACGAGCAGTACTTC. Its translation: CASNNRGTYEQYF.

The CDR3 is CASSIAGARSNQPQHF. CDR3 nucleotide sequence: TGTGCCAGTAGTATCGCGGGAGCCAGAAGCAATCAGCCCCAGCATTTT. The chain combines TRBV19 with TRBJ1-5; D is unclear. Deletions cut 3 bases from V and 1 base from J, with 13 bases between. The CDR3 contains 16 residues. CDR1 is LNHDA and CDR2 is SQIVND in the germline V gene (reference sequence). The entire variable domain, with the rest obtained from reference TRBV19 and TRBJ1-5, is as follows: DGGITQSPKYLFRKEGQNVTLSCEQNLNHDAMYWYRQDPGQGLRLIYYSQIVNDFQKGDIAEGYSVSREKKESFPLTVTSAQKNPTAFYLCASSIAGARSNQPQHFGDGTRLSIL.

This clone was observed a few times. V is TRBV11-2 and J is TRBJ2-1; TRBD2 matches at 7 bases. CDR1 is SGHAT and CDR2 is FQNNGV in the germline V gene. This CDR3 has 14 amino acids. V lost 4 bases to trimming and J lost 8 bases; unmatched junction nucleotides: 8. The CDR3: CASSSGGRVDEQFF. CDR3 coding DNA: TGTGCCAGCAGCTCCGGCGGGAGAGTAGATGAGCAGTTCTTC.

The sample holds a few counts of this clone. Different DNA sequences within this sample yield the same CDR3. V usage is TRBV5-1 and J usage is TRBJ2-7, with D unresolved. Germline V gene lookup returns CDR1 SGHRS and CDR2 YFSETQ. V lost 0 bases to trimming and J lost 1 base, with 5 bases between them. The CDR3 consists of 13 residues. CDR3 in DNA: TGCGCCAGCAGCTTGGTAGGGTCCTACGAGCAGTACTTC. Amino acid sequence: CASSLVGSYEQYF.

The chain has TRBV7-6 and TRBJ2-7, with 8 bases identical to TRBD2. Germline-derived CDR1 and CDR2 are SGHVS and FNYEAQ. This CDR3 is 17 amino acids long. Trimming cost V 1 base and J 4 bases; bases outside gene matches: 12. The CDR3 nucleotides are TGTGCCAGCAGCTTAGGAAATGGACTAGCAAATACTTACGAGCAGTACTTC. Protein: CASSLGNGLANTYEQYF.

The V call is TRBV28, the J call TRBJ2-3, with D tentatively TRBD2 (6 bases). CDR3 length equals 15 residues. Germline V gives CDR1 MDHEN, CDR2 SYDVKM. V was pared by 6 bases and J by 5 bases, with 18 bases between. CDR3 sequence reads: CASSLGSYGRDTQYF. In DNA form, the CDR3 reads TGTGCCAGCAGCCTAGGGTCGTACGGGAGAGATACGCAGTATTTT.

The chain has TRBV28 and TRBJ1-1; 8 bases fit TRBD1. Per germline, CDR1 MDHEN and CDR2 SYDVKM. The CDR3 runs 15 residues. Trimming removed 4 bases from V and 5 bases from J; junction bases left unmatched: 9. The CDR3 sequence: CASSSEQGGKTEAFF. CDR3 bases: TGTGCCAGCAGTTCTGAACAGGGGGGGAAAACTGAAGCTTTCTTT.

The table lists this clone with a few counts. The chain joins TRBV5-1 to TRBJ1-1; D call uncertain. Trimming took 1 base from V and 1 from J, leaving 11 bases between them. The CDR3 consists of 15 residues. Germline CDR1 SGHRS, CDR2 YFSETQ. This CDR3 is CASSLNQNKNTEAFF. The CDR3 bases are TGCGCCAGCAGCTTGAACCAAAACAAGAACACTGAAGCTTTCTTT.

The V call is TRBV18, the J call TRBJ1-6; D ambiguous. The V gene lost 1 base and the J gene lost 5 bases, with 9 bases spanning the gap. Germline CDR1 KGHSH, CDR2 LQKENI. The CDR3 runs to 15 residues. Written as DNA, the CDR3 is TGTGCCAGCTCACCACAAGCCAGTGATAATTCACCCCTCCACTTT. Translating gives CASSPQASDNSPLHF.

This clone was found many times. The rearrangement links TRBV5-4 to TRBJ1-2; D gene uncertain. This CDR3 has 13 residues. V dropped 5 bases and J dropped 0 bases, with 8 bases sitting between them. Looked up from germline, CDR1 is SGHNT and CDR2 is YYREEE (reference sequence). CDR3 sequence (DNA): TGTGCCAGCAGAGGAGGCACTAACTATGGCTACACCTTC. Translated, it gives CASRGGTNYGYTF.

The chain combines TRBV28 with TRBJ2-7, with D unclear. V lost 4 bases and J 6 bases, leaving 13 bases between the germline ends. Germline V lookup: CDR1 MDHEN, CDR2 SYDVKM. CDR3 length equals 13 residues. CDR3 DNA: TGTGCCAGCAGTTCCCCGACCTTTGGCGAGCAGTACTTC. The encoded protein is CASSSPTFGEQYF.

The chain employs TRBV19 and TRBJ1-1, with D maybe TRBD1 (6 bases). Germline lookup yields CDR1 LNHDA and CDR2 SQIVND (reference sequence). V dropped 6 bases and J dropped 0 bases, with 14 bases sitting between them. The CDR3 loop spans 15 amino acids. CDR3 DNA sequence: TGTGCCAGTAGGCCCGAGACAGGACTGAACACTGAAGCTTTCTTT. Protein: CASRPETGLNTEAFF.

The chain recombines TRBV7-9 with TRBJ1-1; unclear D gene. V lost 1 base, J lost 1 base, and 10 bases lay in between. This CDR3 has 15 amino acids. Germline values: CDR1 SEHNR, CDR2 FQNEAQ (reference sequence). The DNA of the CDR3 is TGTGCCAGCAGCTTAGAAAAGGGTTCGAACACTGAAGCTTTCTTT. It translates to CASSLEKGSNTEAFF.

This clone was found many times. The V call is TRBV2, the J call TRBJ2-1, with D tentatively TRBD2 (5 bases). The CDR3 loop spans 14 amino acids. Germline V gene lookup returns CDR1 SNHLY and CDR2 FYNNEI. With 7 bases removed from V and 7 bases from J, the gap between germline ends came to 17 bases. The CDR3: CASTKEASRNEQFF. As DNA, the CDR3 is TGTGCCAGCACCAAGGAGGCAAGCAGAAATGAGCAGTTCTTC.

J is TRBJ2-3 and V is TRBV9; no clear D gene. V lost 4 bases, J lost 0 bases, and 9 bases lay in between. The CDR3 spans 14 residues. Germline V gene lookup returns CDR1 SGDLS and CDR2 YYNGEE. The CDR3 DNA is TGTGCCAGCAGCTCACAGACTAGCACAGATACGCAGTATTTT. The encoded protein is CASSSQTSTDTQYF.

V usage is TRBV4-3 and J usage is TRBJ1-6, with TRBD1 identical over 7 bases. V lost 0 bases and J lost 6; bases outside the gene matches: 5. The CDR3 consists of 16 residues. Germline lookup yields CDR1 LGHNA and CDR2 YSLEER. CDR3 nucleotide sequence: TGCGCCAGCAGCCAAGACGCGGGACAGCCTAATTCACCCCTCCACTTT. It codes for CASSQDAGQPNSPLHF.

The CDR3 nucleotides read TGTGCTAGTGGTTTGGTACTGGGGACTTACCAAGAGACCCAGTACTTC. It encodes CASGLVLGTYQETQYF. V usage is TRBV12-5 and J usage is TRBJ2-5; D is perhaps TRBD2 (6 bases). The CDR3 is 16 amino acids. Germline CDR1 LGHNT, CDR2 FRNRAP. Trimming took off 0 bases at V and 0 bases at J, with 11 bases between the two ends.

The V call is TRBV19, the J call TRBJ2-4, with D possibly TRBD2 on 5 matching bases. Germline V gene data show CDR1 as LNHDA and CDR2 as SQIVND (reference sequence). V lost 6 bases and J 6 bases, leaving 12 bases between the germline ends. CDR3 length: 13 amino acids. Written as DNA, the CDR3 is TGTGCCAGTAGCTCTATGGGAGTAAACATTCAGTACTTC. Translated, it gives CASSSMGVNIQYF.

V gene TRBV16 combines with J gene TRBJ2-7, with TRBD2 identical over 7 bases. V trimming: 4 bases; J trimming: 7 bases; junction bases outside the gene matches: 7. CDR3 size: 13 residues. Germline CDR1 KGHSY, CDR2 FQNENV. CDR3 sequence (DNA): TGTGCCAGCAGCCGATCAAGAGCGGGAGAGCAGTACTTC. This encodes CASSRSRAGEQYF.

The chain uses TRBV14 and TRBJ2-1; 7 bases are a match to TRBD2. Germline V gene lookup returns CDR1 SGHDN and CDR2 FVKESK. This CDR3 is 16 amino acids long. The junction had 14 bases not matched to a gene; V was cut back by 4 bases and J by 8 bases. DNA for the CDR3: TGTGCCAGCAGCCGAAATACGGGACTATCTTACGATGAGCAGTTCTTC. Its protein is CASSRNTGLSYDEQFF.